This passage covers 2 T cell receptor beta chains from one sample sequenced in a study of CD8 T cells in Susac syndrome. Reverse transcription of 0.5 to 1 ug RNA was performed with random hexamers. A single record per CDR3 protein comes from TCRdb applying MiXCR to the immunoSEQ multiplex PCR reads. This table has a few hundred thousand distinct CDR3 sequences, 95% appearing once. The source material was CD4+ T cells from PBMCs. These receptors were collected from a human donor with multiple sclerosis.

The rearrangement joins TRBV29-1 to TRBJ2-7, with a weak D call TRBD1 (5 bases). V was trimmed by 5 bases and J by 1 base, leaving 12 bases between them. From germline, CDR1 is SQVTM and CDR2 ANQGSEA. The CDR3 runs 13 residues. The CDR3 DNA is TGCAGCGTTTCGCAGGGCGTATCCTACGAGCAGTACTTC. Translating it yields CSVSQGVSYEQYF.

The J gene is TRBJ2-1, the V gene TRBV27, with a weak D call TRBD2 (5 bases). The CDR3 is 13 amino acids. The V and J ends lost 4 bases and 6 bases respectively, with 10 bases between them. CDR1 is MNHEY, CDR2 SMNVEV, per germline (reference sequence). The CDR3: CASSSRLANEQFF. DNA of the CDR3: TGTGCCAGCAGTTCCCGTCTAGCCAATGAGCAGTTCTTC.